Shown below are 7 T cell receptor beta chains from a single sample sequenced in a study of spatial heterogeneity in lung cancer. The time point is: sample taken at primary tumor resection. The sequenced material consisted of unsorted whole RNA from tumor, nontumor lung or frozen PBMC. Each CDR3 protein gets one entry after TCRdb re-called the 5' RACE reads with MiXCR. The table has about 48,000 distinct CDR3 sequences, less than 5.5% seen once. The sample here was PBMCs, taken at surgery. Receptor source: a male donor with early-stage non-small cell lung cancer.

This clonotype was picked up many times. The chain recombines TRBV19 with TRBJ1-5, with unresolved D. Trimming stripped 5 bases from V and 5 bases from J, with 13 bases between. The CDR3 consists of 14 residues. CDR1 LNHDA and CDR2 SQIVND come from the germline V gene (reference sequence). This CDR3 is CASSPQLGYQPQHF. As DNA, the CDR3 is TGTGCCAGTAGTCCACAGTTAGGGTATCAGCCCCAGCATTTT.

In its sample, this clonotype was seen many times. This chain connects TRBV5-6 to TRBJ2-2; a weak D match, TRBD2 (6 bases). Germline V gene lookup returns CDR1 SGHDT and CDR2 YYEEEE. The CDR3 sequence is 15 residues long. V was trimmed by 5 bases and J by 3 bases, leaving 14 bases between them. The CDR3 bases are TGTGCCAGCAGGGGGAGGAATAAATACACCGGGGAGCTGTTTTTT. Translating gives CASRGRNKYTGELFF.

As for this clonotype: Just one base apart from a much larger clone, this may be a read error. The chain uses TRBV25-1 and TRBJ1-2; D is perhaps TRBD1 (5 bases). There are 12 residues in the CDR3. Deletions cut 8 bases from V and 8 bases from J, with 15 bases between. CDR1 and CDR2 from the germline V gene are MGHDK and SYGVNS. CDR3 DNA sequence: TGTGCCAGCGGCCAGGGTAGGACGGGCTACACCTTC. Protein: CASGQGRTGYTF.

This clonotype was recorded many times. The chain links TRBV28 to TRBJ2-7; tentatively, D is TRBD1 (5 bases). Trimming took off 9 bases at V and 0 bases at J, with 15 bases between the two ends. The CDR3 totals 14 residues. Germline CDR1 MDHEN, CDR2 SYDVKM. This CDR3 reads CASTFGAFSYEQYF. CDR3 sequence (DNA): TGTGCCAGTACCTTTGGGGCCTTCTCCTACGAGCAGTACTTC.

This clonotype occurred many times. The CDR3 DNA reads TGTGCCAGTAGTATACTCGGTTTCATCGCCGGGGAGCTGTTTTTT. It translates to CASSILGFIAGELFF. The chain is built from TRBV19 and TRBJ2-2; no definite D call. The germline V gene has CDR1 LNHDA and CDR2 SQIVND (reference sequence). V was pared by 2 bases and J by 6 bases, with 13 bases between. CDR3 length: 15 residues.

This clonotype occurred many times. CDR3: CSASPQNNEQFF. Here the CDR3 DNA reads TGCAGTGCTAGCCCACAGAACAATGAGCAGTTCTTC. V usage is TRBV20-1 and J usage is TRBJ2-1, with D unclear. CDR1 is DFQATT, CDR2 SNEGSKA, per germline (reference sequence). CDR3 size: 12 residues. V was cut by 3 bases and J by 5 bases, with 8 bases left in between.

This clonotype was seen repeatedly, ten times or more. This chain connects TRBV19 to TRBJ1-5, with 7 nucleotides matching TRBD1. V trimming: 3 bases; J trimming: 7 bases; junction bases outside the gene matches: 6. The CDR3 is 14 residues long. Germline CDR1 is LNHDA and CDR2 is SQIVND (reference sequence). The DNA for the CDR3 is TGTGCCAGTAGTATCTGGGACAGTCGACAGCCCCAGCATTTT. It codes for CASSIWDSRQPQHF.